Listed here are 26 T cell receptor beta chains from one sample, sequenced in a study of T cell responses to AZD1222 COVID-19 vaccine. Clones were read by immunoSEQ multiplex PCR, and TCRdb kept only the in-frame ones, dropping some. The table lists 160,000 or so clones, approximately 86% of them singletons. Specimen: peripheral blood, collected after recovery from COVID-19. The receptor source for this set is an adult who had recovered from COVID-19.

This clone was recorded only once. The J gene is TRBJ1-2, the V gene TRBV7-9, with TRBD1 identical over 8 bases. The CDR3 runs to 15 residues. V dropped 1 base and J dropped 3; count of bases not matched to a gene: 4. Per germline, CDR1 SEHNR and CDR2 FQNEAQ (reference sequence). Here the CDR3 reads CASSLVTGVDYGYTF. CDR3 nucleotide sequence: TGTGCCAGCAGCTTAGTGACAGGGGTTGACTATGGCTACACCTTC. Drawing the rest from reference TRBV7-9 and TRBJ1-2, the complete variable domain is DTGVSQNPRHKITKRGQNVTFRCDPISEHNRLYWYRQTLGQGPEFLTYFQNEAQLEKSRLLSDRFSAERPKGSFSTLEIQRTEQGDSAMYLCASSLVTGVDYGYTFGSGTRLTVV.

V is TRBV28 and J is TRBJ1-2; TRBD1 matches at 8 bases. The CDR3 is 12 residues long. Per germline, CDR1 MDHEN and CDR2 SYDVKM. V shed 5 bases and J 8 bases; nucleotides not matched to a gene: 4. CDR3: CASSQQGEGYTF. The CDR3, as DNA: TGTGCCAGCAGTCAACAGGGGGAAGGCTACACCTTC.

The rearrangement joins TRBV18 to TRBJ2-3; D is unresolved. With 3 bases removed from V and 2 bases from J, the gap between germline ends came to 9 bases. CDR3 length: 14 residues. The germline gives CDR1 KGHSH, CDR2 LQKENI. The CDR3 nucleotides are TGTGCCAGCTCACCCACAGACATCACAGATACGCAGTATTTT. It codes for CASSPTDITDTQYF.

The gene calls are TRBV6-1 and TRBJ2-3; D is possibly TRBD2 (5 bases). The germline V and J ends were trimmed by 0 bases and 4 bases, with 11 bases remaining between them. Germline V lookup: CDR1 MNHNS, CDR2 SASEGT. The CDR3 length is 15 residues. CDR3: CASSEAGRTPDTQYF. The CDR3 region has the DNA TGTGCCAGCAGTGAAGCGGGGAGAACCCCAGATACGCAGTATTTT.

The V and J genes are TRBV6-5 and TRBJ1-6; 9 bases are a match to TRBD1. V shed 8 bases and J 7 bases; nucleotides not matched to a gene: 3. The CDR3 has 13 amino acids. Germline loops: CDR1 MNHEY, CDR2 SVGAGI. Written as DNA, the CDR3 is TGTGCCAGCCGGGGACAGGGAAATTCACCCCTCCACTTT. Amino acids: CASRGQGNSPLHF.

This clone has only one observation. The chain joins TRBV19 to TRBJ2-3; D remains ambiguous. The CDR3 spans 13 residues. CDR1 and CDR2 from the germline V gene are LNHDA and SQIVND (reference sequence). V was pared by 5 bases and J by 2 bases, with 8 bases between. The CDR3 DNA is TGTGCCAGTAGTTGGCAGCCCACAGATACGCAGTATTTT. As protein: CASSWQPTDTQYF.

This chain joins TRBV28 and TRBJ2-7; 12 nucleotides align to TRBD2. Germline trimming cut 2 bases from V and 0 bases from J; bases unmatched to any gene: 5. The germline V gene encodes CDR1 MDHEN and CDR2 SYDVKM. This CDR3 is 17 amino acids long. The CDR3 region has the DNA TGTGCCAGCAGTTTACCCTTGACTAGCGGGAGCTCCTACGAGCAGTACTTC. Amino acid sequence: CASSLPLTSGSSYEQYF.

V is TRBV29-1 and J is TRBJ1-5, with TRBD1 identical over 7 bases. Germline CDR1 reads SQVTM; CDR2 reads ANQGSEA. The CDR3 totals 14 residues. V dropped 4 bases and J dropped 0; count of bases not matched to a gene: 3. For the CDR3, the DNA is TGCAGCGTTGCGACAGGGAATAGCAATCAGCCCCAGCATTTT. Its translation is CSVATGNSNQPQHF.

V and J are TRBV19 and TRBJ1-2; no definite D call. This CDR3 is 15 amino acids long. Trimming left V 1 base short and J 0 bases short, with 9 bases between. Germline V CDR1 and CDR2: LNHDA, SQIVND (reference sequence). CDR3 coding DNA: TGTGCCAGTAGTATAGTCCAGGTACCTAACTATGGCTACACCTTC. Protein sequence: CASSIVQVPNYGYTF. Combining the CDR3 with reference TRBV19 and TRBJ1-2 gives the whole variable domain DGGITQSPKYLFRKEGQNVTLSCEQNLNHDAMYWYRQDPGQGLRLIYYSQIVNDFQKGDIAEGYSVSREKKESFPLTVTSAQKNPTAFYLCASSIVQVPNYGYTFGSGTRLTVV.

This clone occurred a few times. This chain links TRBV6-5 with TRBJ2-7; the match to TRBD1 covers 10 bases. Germline loops: CDR1 MNHEY, CDR2 SVGAGI. Trimming cost V 11 bases and J 3 bases; bases outside gene matches: 7. This CDR3 is built from 13 residues. As DNA, the CDR3 is TGTGCCGCCGCGACAGGGGGCCGCTACGAGCAGTACTTC. Protein sequence: CAAATGGRYEQYF.

This clone was counted only a few times. The genes are TRBV4-2 and TRBJ2-1, with 9 bases lining up with TRBD2. V gave up 0 bases and J gave up 6 bases; unmatched junction bases: 6. The CDR3 runs to 16 residues. CDR1 is LGHNA, CDR2 YNFKEQ, per germline. Here the CDR3 DNA reads TGTGCCAGCAGCCAAGATCCCGCTAGCGGGGCCAATGAGCAGTTCTTC. It yields the protein CASSQDPASGANEQFF.

Only one count was recorded for this clone. The CDR3, as DNA: TGTGCCAGCAGCTTGGAGGTGTTGCCCTATGGCTACACCTTC. This codes for CASSLEVLPYGYTF. The rearrangement joins TRBV5-5 to TRBJ1-2; D remains unclear. CDR1 is SGHKS and CDR2 is YYEKEE in the germline V gene (reference sequence). V lost 0 bases to trimming and J lost 4 bases, with 10 bases between them. The CDR3 has 14 residues.

The gene calls are TRBV7-2 and TRBJ1-6, with TRBD1 matching over 7 bases. V shed 3 bases and J 7 bases; nucleotides not matched to a gene: 6. The CDR3 runs to 15 residues. Germline V gene lookup returns CDR1 SGHTA and CDR2 FQGNSA. In DNA, the CDR3 is TGTGCCAGCAGCTTCCACAGGGGAGACAATTCACCCCTCCACTTT. Translation: CASSFHRGDNSPLHF.

The genes are TRBV19 and TRBJ1-2, with unresolved D. The V gene's germline CDR1 is LNHDA and CDR2 SQIVND (reference sequence). With 4 bases removed from V and 7 bases from J, the gap between germline ends came to 10 bases. The CDR3 loop spans 12 amino acids. The CDR3 reads CASSNTVFGYTF. The CDR3 DNA reads TGTGCCAGTAGTAATACAGTGTTTGGCTACACCTTC.

The chain links TRBV7-9 to TRBJ2-7; a possible D gene is TRBD2 (6 bases). V was shortened by 3 bases and J by 1 base, with 10 bases between the two germline ends. The CDR3 is 14 amino acids. Germline V CDR1 and CDR2: SEHNR, FQNEAQ (reference sequence). The DNA of the CDR3 is TGTGCCAGCAGCTTGGAGGGGATTTCCTACGAGCAGTACTTC. It yields the protein CASSLEGISYEQYF.

This rearrangement joins TRBV7-2 to TRBJ1-6, with a tentative D call TRBD1 (5 bases). The CDR3 is made up of 16 amino acids. The germline V and J ends were trimmed by 3 bases and 4 bases, with 13 bases remaining between them. The germline gives CDR1 SGHTA, CDR2 FQGNSA. Here the CDR3 reads CASSLDIAEYNSPLHF. In DNA, the CDR3 is TGTGCCAGCAGCTTGGACATAGCCGAATATAATTCACCCCTCCACTTT.

This clone was counted only a few times. The CDR3: CASIERPSYNEQFF. CDR3 DNA sequence: TGTGCCAGCATAGAGCGGCCCTCCTACAATGAGCAGTTCTTC. The chain has TRBV2 and TRBJ2-1; D perhaps matches TRBD2 (5 bases). V was shortened by 7 bases and J by 0 bases, with 10 bases between the two germline ends. The CDR3 extends over 14 amino acids. The germline CDR1 and CDR2 sequences are SNHLY and FYNNEI.

This sequence joins TRBV7-7 and TRBJ2-3; 9 bases are shared with TRBD1. The germline V gene has CDR1 SSHAT and CDR2 FNYEAQ (reference sequence). The junction had 10 bases not matched to a gene; V was cut back by 5 bases and J by 1 base. The CDR3 is 17 residues long. The CDR3 loop is CASSPGVRTGGTDTQYF. For the CDR3, the DNA is TGTGCCAGCAGCCCAGGGGTTCGGACAGGGGGCACAGATACGCAGTATTTT.

The chain has TRBV12-5 and TRBJ1-1; D may be TRBD1 (5 bases). Germline V lookup: CDR1 LGHNT, CDR2 FRNRAP. CDR3 size: 12 residues. Trimming took 7 bases from V and 8 from J, leaving 14 bases between them. The CDR3 sequence is CASALLTVEAFF. The CDR3 coding sequence is TGTGCTAGTGCCCTATTGACAGTCGAAGCTTTCTTT.

The chain uses TRBV19 and TRBJ1-2; 7 bases line up with TRBD1. The V and J ends lost 2 bases and 7 bases, in that order; junction bases with no gene match: 4. The CDR3 is made up of 13 amino acids. Germline CDR1 is LNHDA and CDR2 is SQIVND (reference sequence). The DNA for the CDR3 is TGTGCCAGTAGTATACTACAGGGGTCTGGCTACACCTTC. Encoded protein: CASSILQGSGYTF.

The J gene is TRBJ1-1, the V gene TRBV3-1 (or the pseudogene TRBV3-2); D is unclear. Trimming removed 4 bases at V and 4 bases at J, with 7 bases between. CDR1 and CDR2 from the germline V gene are LGHDT and YNNKEL (reference sequence). The CDR3 is 12 amino acids. CDR3 sequence: CASSPPGTEAFF. CDR3 bases: TGTGCCAGCAGCCCCCCGGGCACTGAAGCTTTCTTT.

The genes are TRBV4-3 and TRBJ2-7, with TRBD2 identical over 7 bases. The J segment lost 7 bases and the V segment lost 0 bases, leaving 27 bases of the junction unmatched. From germline, CDR1 is LGHNA and CDR2 YSLEER. The CDR3 is 21 amino acids. The CDR3 region is CASSQDYGRVETALLSREQYF. DNA for the CDR3: TGCGCCAGCAGCCAAGATTATGGGAGGGTTGAGACTGCCCTTCTCTCGCGGGAGCAGTACTTC.

This rearrangement joins TRBV6-5 to TRBJ2-3; possibly TRBD1 for D (5 bases). V was cut by 5 bases and J by 3 bases, with 12 bases left in between. The germline CDR1 and CDR2 sequences are MNHEY and SVGAGI. CDR3 length: 14 amino acids. CDR3 coding DNA: TGTGCCAGCAGTCGGACAACTCAAACAGATACGCAGTATTTT. Translating gives CASSRTTQTDTQYF.

The V and J genes are TRBV5-8 and TRBJ1-4; 9 nucleotides match TRBD1. This CDR3 is 16 amino acids long. Germline V gene sequence: CDR1 SGHTS, CDR2 YDEGEE. With 0 bases clipped from V and 4 bases from J, the junction kept 4 bases outside the gene matches. Written as DNA, the CDR3 is TGTGCCAGCAGCTTGGGAGTGGACAGGGGTAATGAAAAACTGTTTTTT. This gives the protein CASSLGVDRGNEKLFF.

The chain employs TRBV19 and TRBJ2-3; no firm D call. V was shortened by 4 bases and J by 0 bases, with 11 bases between the two germline ends. Per the germline V gene, CDR1 is LNHDA and CDR2 is SQIVND (reference sequence). The CDR3 is made up of 15 amino acids. CDR3 protein: CASSSLGSSTDTQYF. CDR3 DNA: TGTGCCAGTAGTAGTCTAGGGTCAAGCACAGATACGCAGTATTTT.

The V call is TRBV29-1, the J call TRBJ2-7, with 12 bases lining up with TRBD2. The CDR3 is 15 amino acids. The J segment lost 1 base and the V segment lost 6 bases, leaving 7 bases of the junction unmatched. The germline V gene has CDR1 SQVTM and CDR2 ANQGSEA. The CDR3 sequence: CSVGGTSGPSYEQYF. The DNA for the CDR3 is TGCAGCGTGGGGGGGACTAGCGGGCCTTCCTACGAGCAGTACTTC.